A selection of T cell receptor beta chains follows, all from one sample in a study of immune heterogeneity within non-small cell lung tumors. MiXCR was run by TCRdb on the multiplex PCR reads, yielding one entry per CDR3 protein. Of tens of thousands of distinct CDR3 sequences listed, around 28% are singletons. Sequencing used lung tumor tissue. These receptors originate from a man aged 40-49 years with non-small cell lung cancer. Both conserved end residues are part of each CDR3. A D gene is named only where the DNA matches it firmly. Clone size is not always given. Where it is, it says once, few, many or a class for expanded clones.

j_call	d_call	v_call	clone_size	cdr3_aa	cdr3_nt
TRBJ2-4	-	TRBV7-9	-	CASSLASNRGQAKNIQYF	TGTGCCAGCAGCTTAGCTAGTAATCGGGGACAAGCCAAAAACATTCAGTACTTC
TRBJ1-1	TRBD1	TRBV30	-	CAWSVQGAEAFF	TGTGCCTGGAGTGTACAGGGGGCCGAAGCTTTCTTT
TRBJ2-1	TRBD2	TRBV5-1	-	CASSSTTSGRAGDEQFF	TGCGCCAGCAGCTCGACGACTAGCGGGAGGGCCGGTGATGAGCAGTTCTTC
TRBJ1-2	TRBD1	TRBV6-1	many	CASKLGQSNYGYTF	TGTGCCAGCAAGCTGGGACAGTCTAACTATGGCTACACCTTC
TRBJ1-2	-	TRBV28	many	CASSLWVSSQGGYTF	TGTGCCAGCAGTTTATGGGTCTCGAGCCAAGGGGGCTACACCTTC
TRBJ1-3	TRBD1	TRBV18	-	CASSPDRGGNTIYF	TGTGCCAGCTCACCGGACAGGGGAGGAAACACCATATATTTT
TRBJ2-3	-	TRBV27	few	CASSLGQSGTDTQYF	TGTGCCAGCAGTTTAGGGCAGAGCGGGACAGATACGCAGTATTTT
TRBJ1-1	TRBD1	TRBV3-1	-	CASTTGQANTEAFF	TGTGCCAGCACCACGGGACAGGCGAACACTGAAGCTTTCTTT
TRBJ1-3	-	TRBV9	few	CASSKEGGSSGNTIYF	TGTGCCAGCAGCAAAGAGGGGGGGAGCTCTGGAAACACCATATATTTT
TRBJ2-3	TRBD2	TRBV11-2	-	CASSLGTSGTDTQYF	TGTGCCAGCAGCTTAGGGACTAGCGGGACAGATACGCAGTATTTT
TRBJ2-1	TRBD2	TRBV20-1	few	CSASFPGGRSNNEQFF	TGCAGTGCTAGTTTTCCTGGCGGGAGATCTAACAATGAGCAGTTCTTC
TRBJ1-2	TRBD1	TRBV7-2	few	CASRPGTGTNYGYTF	TGTGCCAGCAGGCCCGGGACAGGGACTAACTATGGCTACACCTTC
TRBJ2-1	TRBD2	TRBV11-2	-	CASSLGELAGDNEQFF	TGTGCCAGCAGCTTAGGGGAGCTAGCGGGGGACAATGAGCAGTTCTTC
TRBJ2-2	TRBD2	TRBV20-1	-	CSAALSGNTGKLFF	TGCAGTGCCGCACTTAGCGGGAACACCGGGAAGCTGTTTTTT
TRBJ2-5	TRBD2	TRBV5-8	-	CASSRGLGTSGQETQYF	TGTGCCAGCAGCAGAGGCCTGGGGACTAGCGGACAAGAGACCCAGTACTTC
TRBJ2-7	-	TRBV19	medium-sized	CASSIGTPYEQYF	TGTGCCAGTAGTATAGGGACACCCTACGAGCAGTACTTC
TRBJ1-5	-	TRBV18	-	CASSPPGGGQPQHF	TGTGCCAGCTCACCACCGGGGGGCGGTCAGCCCCAGCATTTT
TRBJ1-2	-	TRBV9	many	CASSADLWSYTF	TGTGCCAGCAGCGCCGACCTTTGGAGCTACACCTTC
TRBJ2-7	-	TRBV20-1	many	CSANPGPGNNEQYF	TGCAGTGCTAACCCGGGCCCGGGTAACAACGAGCAGTACTTC
TRBJ1-2	TRBD1	TRBV3-1	few	CASSPTHRGRYGYTF	TGTGCCAGCAGCCCGACCCACAGGGGTAGGTATGGCTACACCTTC
TRBJ2-5	-	TRBV5-5	-	CASSLLQSAVGETQYF	TGTGCCAGCAGCTTACTACAGAGCGCCGTGGGGGAGACCCAGTACTTC
TRBJ2-7	TRBD1	TRBV18	many	CASSPRTGSSYEQYF	TGTGCCAGCTCACCCCGGACAGGTTCTTCCTACGAGCAGTACTTC
TRBJ1-6	-	TRBV19	many	CASSQRGSVISSPLHF	TGTGCCAGTAGCCAGCGAGGGAGCGTAATAAGTTCACCCCTCCACTTT
TRBJ1-6	TRBD1	TRBV5-8	many	CASSFRTGGNSPLHF	TGTGCCAGCAGCTTCAGGACAGGGGGCAATTCACCCCTCCACTTT
TRBJ1-4	TRBD1	TRBV19	many	CASSPQRGLHTEKLFF	TGTGCCAGTAGTCCTCAGAGGGGGCTTCACACCGAAAAACTGTTTTTT
TRBJ2-7	TRBD1	TRBV19	many	CASKNRGVGYEQYF	TGTGCCAGTAAAAACAGGGGGGTCGGCTACGAGCAGTACTTC
TRBJ2-7	-	TRBV11-2	many	CASSPRWGGVNEQYF	TGTGCCAGCAGCCCACGGTGGGGGGGCGTCAACGAGCAGTACTTC
TRBJ2-1	-	TRBV18	-	CSSSGAFQGEQFF	TGTTCCAGCTCAGGGGCATTTCAAGGGGAGCAGTTCTTC
TRBJ1-5	-	TRBV27	many	CASSLTMDQPQHF	TGTGCCAGCAGTTTAACCATGGATCAGCCCCAGCATTTT
TRBJ2-2	-	TRBV5-1	-	CASSLGDFGTGELFF	TGCGCCAGCAGCTTGGGGGACTTCGGCACCGGGGAGCTGTTTTTT
TRBJ2-4	TRBD2	TRBV6-2/TRBV6-3	-	CASTPGGAAKNIQYF	TGTGCCAGCACCCCGGGGGGGGCGGCCAAAAACATTCAGTACTTC
TRBJ2-2	-	TRBV6-4	-	CASSATGGTGELFF	TGTGCCAGCAGTGCGACTGGAGGGACCGGGGAGCTGTTTTTT
TRBJ1-1	-	TRBV3-1	few	CASSTLTEVEAFF	TGTGCCAGCAGCACGTTGACAGAAGTTGAAGCTTTCTTT
TRBJ1-2	-	TRBV24-1	many	CATSDQTENYGYTF	TGTGCCACCAGTGATCAGACAGAAAACTATGGCTACACCTTC
TRBJ2-3	TRBD2	TRBV7-2	-	CASSLQPGGSGDTQYF	TGTGCCAGCAGCTTACAACCGGGCGGGAGTGGAGATACGCAGTATTTT
TRBJ2-5	-	TRBV10-3	-	CAISGKAGETQYF	TGTGCCATCTCTGGGAAAGCGGGAGAGACCCAGTACTTC
TRBJ2-7	TRBD2	TRBV15	many	CATSRQRGYEQYF	TGTGCCACCAGCCGACAGCGGGGCTACGAGCAGTACTTC
TRBJ2-3	TRBD1	TRBV10-3	few	CAIKGQGKDTQYF	TGTGCCATCAAGGGACAGGGAAAAGATACGCAGTATTTT
TRBJ1-5	-	TRBV30	-	CAWNQEDQPQHF	TGTGCCTGGAATCAGGAAGATCAGCCCCAGCATTTT
TRBJ2-7	-	TRBV4-3	many	CASSHVQGGYEQYF	TGCGCCAGCAGCCACGTACAGGGGGGGTACGAGCAGTACTTC
TRBJ2-1	TRBD2	TRBV20-1	few	CSANGLVLGQFF	TGCAGTGCTAACGGACTAGTCTTGGGGCAGTTCTTC
TRBJ1-1	-	TRBV30	many	CAWSPRDVRAFF	TGTGCCTGGAGTCCCCGGGACGTTAGGGCTTTCTTT
TRBJ1-2	-	TRBV18	many	CASSQGHSYGYTF	TGTGCCAGCTCACAAGGACACAGCTATGGCTACACCTTC
TRBJ2-3	-	TRBV7-3	-	CASSATGGGDTQYF	TGTGCCAGCAGCGCGACTGGAGGAGGGGATACGCAGTATTTT
TRBJ1-5	-	TRBV12-3/TRBV12-4	many	CASKGAKEGQPQHF	TGTGCCAGCAAAGGGGCGAAAGAGGGACAGCCCCAGCATTTT
TRBJ2-7	TRBD2	TRBV6-2/TRBV6-3	many	CASKRLAGNYEQYF	TGTGCCAGCAAACGTCTAGCGGGAAACTACGAGCAGTACTTC
TRBJ1-6	-	TRBV27	medium-sized	CASGNNNSPLHF	TGTGCCAGCGGAAACAACAATTCACCCCTCCACTTT
TRBJ2-1	TRBD2	TRBV20-1	many	CSANSGSLREQFF	TGCAGTGCCAATAGCGGGAGCCTTCGGGAGCAGTTCTTC
TRBJ2-7	-	TRBV5-6	-	CASSRDFSYEQYF	TGTGCCAGCAGCCGGGACTTCTCCTACGAGCAGTACTTC
TRBJ2-1	TRBD1	TRBV15	many	CATSMAGGNNEQFF	TGTGCCACCAGCATGGCAGGGGGCAACAATGAGCAGTTCTTC
TRBJ2-3	TRBD1	TRBV25-1	-	CASRGQGRTDTLYF	TGTGCCAGCAGGGGACAGGGGCGCACAGATACGCTGTATTTT
TRBJ2-7	-	TRBV2	many	CASSGVGEVEQYF	TGTGCCAGCAGTGGGGTAGGAGAGGTCGAGCAGTACTTC
TRBJ1-5	-	TRBV19	many	CASSIRGVRQPQHF	TGTGCCAGTAGTATCAGAGGGGTTCGGCAGCCCCAGCATTTT
TRBJ1-2	-	TRBV10-3	many	CAISDTYGYTF	TGTGCCATCAGCGACACCTATGGCTACACCTTC
TRBJ2-3	TRBD2	TRBV30	few	CAWSVSLAGGPSGTQYF	TGTGCCTGGAGTGTATCTCTAGCGGGAGGGCCGTCGGGTACGCAGTATTTT
TRBJ2-7	-	TRBV5-6	few	CASSPLLNIYEQYF	TGTGCCAGCAGCCCGTTGTTGAATATCTACGAGCAGTACTTC